The sequence of this TCR beta chain was determined in a study of control samples from healthy donors and cancer patients. TCRdb's copy holds only in-frame clones and misses some; the assay was immunoSEQ multiplex PCR. The sample holds about 190,000 clones, about nine tenths seen once. Trimming cost V 2 bases and J 5 bases; bases outside gene matches: 8. Germline V gene lookup returns CDR1 LGHDT and CDR2 YNNKEL (reference sequence). This CDR3 region has 16 residues. Sequenced input: blood. The rearrangement joins TRBV3-1 (or the pseudogene TRBV3-2) to TRBJ2-7, with 11 positions matching TRBD2. This clonotype was obtained from a man under 40 in good health. The CDR3 nucleotides read TGTGCCAGCAGCCAATCTAGCGGGGGGCCGGGCCACGAGCAGTACTTC. Its protein product is CASSQSSGGPGHEQYF.